The entry below describes one T cell receptor (beta chain). What it binds is unknown. Doses given second, at about 4 or about 12 weeks, were pooled. The record originates from a study of T cell responses to AZD1222 COVID-19 vaccine. Method: immunoSEQ multiplex PCR; TCRdb's copy keeps in-frame clones and lacks some. The table has nearly 90,000 clones, around 91% seen once. Overall study results and limits: Close to half of all spike-specific TCRs reportedly target regions of the variants that are unmutated. The span of vaccine-associated CD4 TCRs extended across spike, with dominance at 160-218 and 743-854. Donors in the cohort were predominantly white British and more often female, and clonal diversity was possibly underestimated.

Germline V gene sequence: CDR1 KGHSH, CDR2 LQKENI. Trimming shortened V by 2 bases and J by 7 bases, and 17 bases separated the two germline ends. The CDR3 extends over 15 amino acids. The clonotype comes from an adult who received the AZD1222 COVID-19 vaccine. This rearrangement joins TRBV18 to TRBJ2-5; D is unresolved. Here the sequenced sample was peripheral blood, taken 28 days after the second AZD1222 dose. The CDR3 DNA is TGTGCCAGCTCACCAGATGTGTCCCCTAAGGGGACCCAGTACTTC. Its translation: CASSPDVSPKGTQYF.